These 23 T cell receptor beta chains originate from one sample sequenced in a study of shared clonotypes between healthy human individuals (dated by TCRdb to 2020 to 2021). Library preparation employed the immunoSEQ multiplex PCR assay. As stored in TCRdb, this immuneACCESS dataset retains in-frame rearrangements with V and J assigned. A fraction of the clones does not appear; measured against another copy, unresolved V genes explain less than half of the discrepancy, and the remainder lacks a known reason. The sample yields 400,000 or so clones; approximately 97% were counted once. The ten largest clones take up about 0.32% of the sample. Sequencing was done on a sample of memory CD8+ T cells sorted from blood. The sample's cell subset or site label, in plain terms: CD45RO+ cells pooled with CCR7-negative TemRA cells. Every receptor here comes from a man younger than 40 in good health.

The rearrangement links TRBV28 to TRBJ2-7, with 7 bases lining up with TRBD2. The junction had 13 bases not matched to a gene; V was cut back by 3 bases and J by 2 bases. Germline V gene lookup returns CDR1 MDHEN and CDR2 SYDVKM. This CDR3 has 17 residues. CDR3 sequence (DNA): TGTGCCAGCAGTTTCGGGGGAGGGAGGGTTCGCCCCTACGAGCAGTACTTC. Residues: CASSFGGGRVRPYEQYF.

The chain recombines TRBV30 with TRBJ1-4; 8 bases fit TRBD1. J was trimmed by 5 bases and V by 0 bases; bases with no gene match: 8. CDR1 is GTSNPN, CDR2 SVGIG, per germline (reference sequence). The CDR3 runs 16 residues. As DNA, the CDR3 is TGTGCCTGGAGTGTTGGATGGGACAGGCTGAATGAAAAACTGTTTTTT. Protein: CAWSVGWDRLNEKLFF. Drawing the rest from reference TRBV30 and TRBJ1-4, the complete variable domain is SQTIHQWPATLVQPVGSPLSLECTVEGTSNPNLYWYRQAAGRGLQLLFYSVGIGQISSEVPQNLSASRPQDRQFILSSKKLLLSDSGFYLCAWSVGWDRLNEKLFFGSGTQLSVL.

CDR3 nucleotides: TGTGCCAGCAGCCCCACCGCCACTTCCACAGATACGCAGTATTTT. Translating gives CASSPTATSTDTQYF. V gene TRBV7-3 combines with J gene TRBJ2-3; D call uncertain. This CDR3 region has 15 residues. V was trimmed by 5 bases and J by 2 bases, leaving 14 bases between them. Germline V CDR1 and CDR2: SGHTA, FQGTGA.

This chain uses TRBV28 with TRBJ2-2, with 8 bases lining up with TRBD2. The CDR3 totals 16 residues. CDR1 is MDHEN, CDR2 SYDVKM, per germline. V gave up 1 base and J gave up 5 bases; unmatched junction bases: 6. The DNA of the CDR3 is TGTGCCAGCAGTTTATTACGCGGGAGGACGACCGGGGAGCTGTTTTTT. Amino acid sequence: CASSLLRGRTTGELFF.

DNA of the CDR3: TGTGCCAGCAGTTTATCGGGCTTTGGGGGGGCGCGCTACGAGCAGTACTTC. Amino acid sequence: CASSLSGFGGARYEQYF. The chain has TRBV27 and TRBJ2-7; possibly TRBD2 for D (7 bases). This CDR3 has 17 amino acids. V lost 0 bases, J lost 3 bases, and 18 bases lay in between. Germline CDR1 reads MNHEY; CDR2 reads SMNVEV (reference sequence).

DNA for the CDR3: TGTGCCAGCAGCCAAGGATTCGCCAACAATGAGCAGTTCTTC. It specifies CASSQGFANNEQFF. The rearrangement uses TRBV4-2 and TRBJ2-1; no firm D call. This CDR3 is 14 amino acids long. Trimming shortened V by 1 base and J by 5 bases, and 9 bases separated the two germline ends. From germline, CDR1 is LGHNA and CDR2 YNFKEQ.

This rearrangement joins TRBV5-5 to TRBJ2-5, with D hard to call. The CDR3 has 16 amino acids. Trimming pared 2 bases from V and 2 bases from J, leaving 16 bases between. CDR1 and CDR2 from the germline V gene are SGHKS and YYEKEE (reference sequence). This CDR3 is CASSFVGISGQETQYF. The CDR3 DNA follows: TGTGCCAGCAGCTTTGTGGGAATTAGTGGGCAAGAGACCCAGTACTTC.

The genes are TRBV27 and TRBJ2-3; D is ambiguous. The CDR3 is made up of 14 amino acids. Germline values: CDR1 MNHEY, CDR2 SMNVEV (reference sequence). Trimming left V 3 bases short and J 3 bases short, with 10 bases between. DNA for the CDR3: TGTGCCAGCAGTTTTGTGGGTGAGACAGATACGCAGTATTTT. This sequence encodes CASSFVGETDTQYF.

This sequence joins TRBV4-1 and TRBJ2-5; D may be TRBD2 (6 bases). Deletions cut 4 bases from V and 5 bases from J, with 20 bases between. The CDR3 has 16 residues. CDR1 MGHRA and CDR2 YSYEKL come from the germline V gene. CDR3 region: CASSPGPSAPTETQYF. The CDR3 nucleotides read TGCGCCAGCAGCCCGGGCCCTAGCGCTCCAACTGAGACCCAGTACTTC.

This chain links TRBV10-3 with TRBJ2-1, with TRBD2 as a possible D gene (7 bases). The V gene lost 0 bases and the J gene lost 2 bases, with 8 bases spanning the gap. Germline values: CDR1 ENHRY, CDR2 SYGVKD. The CDR3 runs 15 residues. The CDR3 protein is CAISESGGAYNEQFF. For the CDR3, the DNA is TGTGCCATCAGTGAGTCAGGGGGGGCCTACAATGAGCAGTTCTTC.

This chain links TRBV5-1 with TRBJ1-2; D might be TRBD1 (6 bases). V lost 2 bases and J lost 2, with 13 bases in between. The CDR3 contains 15 residues. The germline V gene encodes CDR1 SGHRS and CDR2 YFSETQ. DNA of the CDR3: TGCGCCAGCAGCTTTTCAGGGGACCTAAACTATGGCTACACCTTC. As protein: CASSFSGDLNYGYTF.

This chain links TRBV5-1 with TRBJ1-1, with D perhaps matching TRBD1 (5 bases). The V gene lost 4 bases and the J gene lost 7 bases, with 14 bases spanning the gap. The CDR3 totals 13 residues. Germline loops: CDR1 SGHRS, CDR2 YFSETQ. Here the CDR3 reads CASSRQSPLEAFF. In DNA, the CDR3 is TGCGCCAGCAGCAGACAGTCACCCCTTGAAGCTTTCTTT.

The chain carries TRBV28 and TRBJ1-4; D remains unclear. V gave up 3 bases and J gave up 0 bases, with 5 bases separating them. CDR1 and CDR2 from the germline V gene are MDHEN and SYDVKM. The CDR3 is made up of 14 amino acids. In nucleotides, the CDR3 is TGTGCCAGCAGTTTTCTACCAACTAATGAAAAACTGTTTTTT. Translating it yields CASSFLPTNEKLFF.

Here the CDR3 DNA reads TGTGCCAGCAGCTTAGCGGACAGTTTCAATCAGCCCCAGCATTTT. This translates into CASSLADSFNQPQHF. The gene calls are TRBV7-8 and TRBJ1-5, with a weak D call TRBD1 (6 bases). Trimming stripped 0 bases from V and 3 bases from J, with 9 bases between. The CDR3 is 15 residues long. Germline CDR1 SGHVS, CDR2 FQNEAQ.

V gene TRBV5-1 combines with J gene TRBJ2-3; TRBD2 matches at 10 bases. The trim removed 1 base at V and 5 bases at J, leaving 7 bases unmatched. The CDR3 has 16 residues. CDR1 is SGHRS, CDR2 YFSETQ, per germline. CDR3 bases: TGCGCCAGCAGCTTGATAGTAGCGGGAGGAAGAGATACGCAGTATTTT. Translated, it gives CASSLIVAGGRDTQYF.

Worth noting for this clone: The same CDR3 arises from other DNA sequences in this sample as well. The chain recombines TRBV6-5 with TRBJ1-5; a possible D gene is TRBD1 (5 bases). There are 15 residues in the CDR3. V lost 7 bases and J lost 0, with 13 bases in between. Looked up from germline, CDR1 is MNHEY and CDR2 is SVGAGI. CDR3 region: CASKRSDNSNQPQHF. The CDR3 bases are TGTGCCAGCAAGCGCTCGGACAATAGCAATCAGCCCCAGCATTTT.

The chain is built from TRBV7-9 and TRBJ2-5, with D possibly matching TRBD1 (6 bases). This CDR3 has 14 amino acids. V gave up 1 base and J gave up 5 bases, with 11 bases separating them. CDR1 and CDR2 from the germline V gene are SEHNR and FQNEAQ (reference sequence). The CDR3 reads CASSLERGTETQYF. CDR3 bases: TGTGCCAGCAGCTTAGAGAGGGGGACCGAGACCCAGTACTTC.

This clone occurred once. V gene TRBV29-1 combines with J gene TRBJ1-5, with 8 bases aligning to TRBD1. Germline values: CDR1 SQVTM, CDR2 ANQGSEA. The CDR3 sequence is 13 residues long. Trimming took 4 bases from V and 7 from J; bases not matched to a gene: 6. The CDR3 region is CSVGTGLSQPQHF. The CDR3 nucleotides read TGCAGCGTTGGGACAGGGTTAAGCCAGCCCCAGCATTTT.

The chain employs TRBV4-1 and TRBJ2-2; no reliable D call. The CDR3 consists of 16 residues. Trimming took off 1 base at V and 4 bases at J, with 13 bases between the two ends. CDR1 and CDR2 (germline): MGHRA, YSYEKL. The CDR3 protein is CASSQVGEIRTGELFF. The CDR3 region has the DNA TGCGCCAGCAGCCAAGTAGGAGAGATTCGCACCGGGGAGCTGTTTTTT.

The chain recombines TRBV6-4 with TRBJ2-7, with a possible D match to TRBD1 (6 bases). The CDR3 loop spans 16 amino acids. Per the germline V gene, CDR1 is MRHNA and CDR2 is SNTAGT. Trimming cost V 4 bases and J 0 bases, with 16 bases left between them. CDR3 sequence reads: CASSANPGTNSYEQYF. In DNA, the CDR3 is TGTGCCAGCAGTGCAAATCCCGGGACAAACTCCTACGAGCAGTACTTC.

This rearrangement joins TRBV4-1 to TRBJ2-3; 9 bases are a match to TRBD2. This CDR3 comprises 15 residues. The germline CDR1 and CDR2 sequences are MGHRA and YSYEKL. Trimming cost V 6 bases and J 1 base; bases outside gene matches: 5. The CDR3 here is CASSRTSARTDTQYF. The CDR3 bases are TGCGCCAGCAGTCGGACTAGCGCCCGCACAGATACGCAGTATTTT.

This chain joins TRBV6-6 and TRBJ2-7, with TRBD2 identical over 7 bases. The CDR3 runs 14 residues. The V segment lost 8 bases and the J segment 3 bases; nucleotides outside the gene matches: 10. Germline V gene lookup returns CDR1 MNHNY and CDR2 SVGAGI (reference sequence). In nucleotides, the CDR3 is TGTGCCAGCGGGAGGGAGGGCCGTATCTACGAGCAGTACTTC. Protein product: CASGREGRIYEQYF.

CDR3 coding DNA: TGTGCCAGCAGGCGTCAGTCCTACAATGAGCAGTTCTTC. Translated, it gives CASRRQSYNEQFF. This rearrangement joins TRBV27 to TRBJ2-1; D gene unclear. Trimming cost V 6 bases and J 1 base, with 7 bases left between them. This CDR3 region has 13 residues. Germline V lookup: CDR1 MNHEY, CDR2 SMNVEV (reference sequence).